This TCR beta chain was recorded in a study of CD8+ T cells in alopecia areata. RNA extraction and reverse transcription yielded cDNA as sequencing template. The protocol was immunoSEQ multiplex PCR, while the TCRdb copy is restricted to in-frame clones and leaves out a portion. The data show 90,000 to 150,000 clones, roughly 68% seen once. The V gene's germline CDR1 is SGHAT and CDR2 FQNNGV. This CDR3 comprises 12 residues. V dropped 5 bases and J dropped 7; count of bases not matched to a gene: 5. Cell sorting was applied to PBMCs, and CD4+ and CD8+ T cells were collected. The specimen was CD4+ T cells sorted from blood. The chain employs TRBV11-2 and TRBJ2-7; TRBD1 agrees at 7 bases. The receptor was isolated from a human donor in good health. The CDR3 DNA is TGTGCCAGCAGCCAATTGACAGGGGAGCAGTACTTC. Encoded protein: CASSQLTGEQYF.